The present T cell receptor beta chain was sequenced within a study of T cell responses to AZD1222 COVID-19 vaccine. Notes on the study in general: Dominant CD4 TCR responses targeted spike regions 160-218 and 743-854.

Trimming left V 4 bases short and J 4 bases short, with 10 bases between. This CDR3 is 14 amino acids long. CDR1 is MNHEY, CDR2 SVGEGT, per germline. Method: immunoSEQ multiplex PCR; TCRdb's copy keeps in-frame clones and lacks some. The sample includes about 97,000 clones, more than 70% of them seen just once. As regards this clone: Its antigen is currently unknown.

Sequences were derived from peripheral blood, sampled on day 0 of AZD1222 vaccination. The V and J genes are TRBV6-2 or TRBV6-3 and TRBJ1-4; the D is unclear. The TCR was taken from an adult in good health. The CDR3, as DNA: TGTGCCAGCAGTTCGGGCAGCCGTAATGAAAAACTGTTTTTT. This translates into CASSSGSRNEKLFF.